The 18 T cell receptor beta chains below all came from one sample that was sequenced in a study of cytomegalovirus exposure and HLA in healthy donors. The repertoire was sequenced with immunoSEQ multiplex PCR; TCRdb's copy has only in-frame clones and lacks some. This sample yields 200,000 to 250,000 clones, of which about nine tenths are seen a single time; 1.5% to 2.5% belongs to the top ten. Sequences were obtained from PBMCs. The receptor set was obtained from a woman between 18 and 29 years old in good health and CMV-seropositive.

The rearrangement links TRBV4-1 to TRBJ2-3; 10 positions match TRBD2. The CDR3 extends over 16 amino acids. Germline lookup yields CDR1 MGHRA and CDR2 YSYEKL. V lost 4 bases and J lost 1; bases outside the gene matches: 5. CDR3 bases: TGCGCCAGCAGCCTCCTAGCGGGAGAGGGCACAGATACGCAGTATTTT. It encodes CASSLLAGEGTDTQYF.

This clone was picked up one time. This sequence joins TRBV19 and TRBJ2-1, with 10 bases fitting TRBD1. V was clipped by 3 bases and J by 3 bases; unmatched bases: 5. CDR3 length: 16 amino acids. Germline CDR1 is LNHDA and CDR2 is SQIVND (reference sequence). CDR3 DNA: TGTGCCAGTAGTATGTCCGGGACAGGGGTCTACAATGAGCAGTTCTTC. Its translation: CASSMSGTGVYNEQFF.

This clone was detected only once. V is TRBV28 and J is TRBJ1-2, with TRBD1 matching 8 bases. The CDR3 sequence is 16 residues long. V shed 6 bases, J shed 4 bases, and the junction held 13 bases outside the gene matches. CDR1 is MDHEN, CDR2 SYDVKM, per germline. DNA of the CDR3: TGTGCCAGCAGCACTCCCGGACAGGGTCTTCCCTATGGCTACACCTTC. It codes for CASSTPGQGLPYGYTF.

Note on this clone: One end of the junction varies from germline; a read error may be responsible. The CDR3 DNA follows: TGTGCCAGCACTTCGACAGGGGGCTCCCACGAGCAGTACTTC. Amino acid sequence: CASTSTGGSHEQYF. J is TRBJ2-7 and V is TRBV4-2, with 10 nucleotides matching TRBD1. There are 14 residues in the CDR3. CDR1 and CDR2 from the germline V gene are LGHNA and YNFKEQ.

This clone was seen at least ten times. The J gene is TRBJ2-7, the V gene TRBV4-2, with a tentative D call TRBD2 (5 bases). CDR1 and CDR2 from the germline V gene are LGHNA and YNFKEQ. V was shortened by 1 base and J by 5 bases, with 15 bases between the two germline ends. There are 15 residues in the CDR3. The CDR3 region is CASSQAESGGDEQYF. CDR3 sequence (DNA): TGTGCCAGCAGCCAAGCCGAGTCTGGAGGAGACGAGCAGTACTTC.

J is TRBJ1-5 and V is TRBV28; 9 nucleotides line up with TRBD1. This CDR3 spans 15 amino acids. Trimming removed 2 bases from V and 6 bases from J; junction bases left unmatched: 5. Germline CDR1 and CDR2: MDHEN and SYDVKM. The CDR3 nucleotides read TGTGCCAGCAGTTTACCGGGACAGGGAGGTCAGCCCCAGCATTTT. This encodes CASSLPGQGGQPQHF.

The V call is TRBV7-6, the J call TRBJ2-7; no firm D call. The germline V gene has CDR1 SGHVS and CDR2 FNYEAQ. V was trimmed by 1 base and J by 7 bases, leaving 17 bases between them. The CDR3 loop spans 15 amino acids. CDR3 amino acids: CASSLGGGDTWEQYF. The DNA for the CDR3 is TGTGCCAGCAGCTTAGGTGGCGGAGATACGTGGGAGCAGTACTTC.

This clone has a single count. The chain recombines TRBV27 with TRBJ2-1; D remains unclear. V lost 1 base, J lost 0 bases, and 7 bases lay in between. From germline, CDR1 is MNHEY and CDR2 SMNVEV (reference sequence). This CDR3 comprises 15 residues. DNA of the CDR3: TGTGCCAGCAGTTTATTGAAGAGCTCCTACAATGAGCAGTTCTTC. This translates into CASSLLKSSYNEQFF.

This chain connects TRBV19 to TRBJ2-5; D not resolved. The ends were cut back, 1 base at V and 4 bases at J, with 10 bases in the middle. Germline CDR1 reads LNHDA; CDR2 reads SQIVND (reference sequence). The CDR3 covers 14 residues. The DNA of the CDR3 is TGTGCCAGTAGTATAGTCGGCGGCGGAGAGACCCAGTACTTC. Its translation: CASSIVGGGETQYF.

V gene TRBV13 combines with J gene TRBJ2-5; 9 bases map to TRBD2. CDR1 is PRHDT, CDR2 FYEKMQ, per germline (reference sequence). V dropped 5 bases and J dropped 5; count of bases not matched to a gene: 12. The CDR3 extends over 16 amino acids. The CDR3 spells CASSPPPAGGGETQYF. CDR3 nucleotides: TGTGCCAGCAGCCCGCCCCCAGCGGGAGGTGGGGAGACCCAGTACTTC.

The V gene is TRBV28, the J gene TRBJ1-5; D may be TRBD1 (5 bases). The germline V gene has CDR1 MDHEN and CDR2 SYDVKM. This CDR3 is 17 amino acids long. Trimming cost V 1 base and J 2 bases, with 15 bases left between them. CDR3 amino acids: CASSLSTTGFGNQPQHF. In DNA form, the CDR3 reads TGTGCCAGCAGTTTATCGACAACAGGCTTTGGCAATCAGCCCCAGCATTTT.

Only one count was recorded for this clone. This rearrangement joins TRBV11-2 to TRBJ2-6; 8 bases match TRBD1. Germline V gives CDR1 SGHAT, CDR2 FQNNGV. V lost 6 bases to trimming and J lost 1 base; unmatched junction nucleotides: 8. This CDR3 has 17 amino acids. The CDR3 coding sequence is TGTGCCAGCAGGGTACCGGGACAGGCTTCTGGGGCCAACGTCCTGACTTTC. Its protein is CASRVPGQASGANVLTF.

The chain combines TRBV28 with TRBJ2-6; a weak D match, TRBD1 (5 bases). Trimming shortened V by 6 bases and J by 0 bases, and 9 bases separated the two germline ends. The CDR3 is 15 residues long. CDR1 and CDR2 (germline): MDHEN, SYDVKM. The CDR3 coding sequence is TGTGCCAGCAGGATCCAGGGCTCTGGGGCCAACGTCCTGACTTTC. Protein: CASRIQGSGANVLTF.

The chain carries TRBV21-1 and TRBJ2-7; the tabulated D call, TRBD1, remains unverified against the DNA. TRBV21-1 is a pseudogene locus. The CDR3 runs 16 residues. The CDR3 DNA is TGTGCCAGCAGCAAAGTGGGGAACAGGGTTTTCTACGAGCAGTACTTC. Amino acid sequence: CASSKVGNRVFYEQYF.

The rearrangement joins TRBV4-1 to TRBJ2-2; D is possibly TRBD2 (6 bases). This CDR3 spans 16 amino acids. The germline V and J ends were trimmed by 5 bases and 4 bases, with 17 bases remaining between them. Germline CDR1 MGHRA, CDR2 YSYEKL. The CDR3 nucleotides are TGCGCCAGCAGCATACGACTAGGCGGAGGCACCGGGGAGCTGTTTTTT. Protein sequence: CASSIRLGGGTGELFF.

This rearrangement joins TRBV6-1 to TRBJ1-2; maybe TRBD1 (5 bases). The CDR3 covers 11 residues. V was pared by 6 bases and J by 14 bases, with 16 bases between. Germline V CDR1 and CDR2: MNHNS, SASEGT. CDR3 sequence: CASRGGDHGTF. The CDR3 DNA reads as TGTGCCAGCAGGGGAGGGGACCACGGTACCTTC.

The rearrangement joins TRBV11-2 to TRBJ1-1; weak D call: TRBD1 (5 bases). From germline, CDR1 is SGHAT and CDR2 FQNNGV. V was shortened by 5 bases and J by 1 base, with 17 bases between the two germline ends. The CDR3 is made up of 16 amino acids. In nucleotides, the CDR3 is TGTGCCAGCAGCCACCGCGGGGACCCACAGAACACTGAAGCTTTCTTT. This sequence encodes CASSHRGDPQNTEAFF.

The chain carries TRBV7-9 and TRBJ1-1; 8 bases agree with TRBD1. V trimming: 5 bases; J trimming: 5 bases; junction bases outside the gene matches: 16. From germline, CDR1 is SEHNR and CDR2 FQNEAQ (reference sequence). The CDR3 length is 17 residues. Here the CDR3 reads CASSTDTRTGSNTEAFF. DNA of the CDR3: TGTGCCAGCAGCACCGATACCCGGACAGGGTCGAATACTGAAGCTTTCTTT.